This T cell receptor (beta chain) was sequenced for a study of blood T cell repertoires in COVID-19 (dated by TCRdb to 2020 to 2021). With regard to the full study: Samples covering the acute and convalescent phases of COVID-19 were provided by collaborators in the United States, Italy and Spain. The prospective study material was composed of cDNA or gDNA derived from T cells, B-cell-depleted T cells, or PBMCs. Subjects who had been exposed to COVID-19, were actively infected with it, or had recovered from it provided the deeply sampled blood TCRbeta repertoires that made up the dataset. A freely available public database, intended as a resource for researchers studying the immune response to SARS-CoV-2, is where the repertoires were released. The samples were drawn from two sources: the first 160 participants of the ongoing ImmuneRACE study, and fewer than 1,500 subjects contributed by 6 global collaborators. Nearly every sample came with metadata listing a de-identified subject ID, COVID-19 status, age in years and sex. Where available, HLA class I and class II types were obtained from metadata supplied by the sample provider rather than from assay-based typing.

The paper's findings and limits, for the study overall: Clinical and demographic metadata were provided uncurated, with the amount varying by source and participant.

The CDR3, cysteine through phenylalanine, is 14 amino acids long. The DNA shown is the 42-base CDR3, in frame from base 1. CDR1 and CDR2 are drawn from the germline V gene: SGHVT, SQSDAQ. Unmatched junction bases come to 3, with V trimmed by 3 bases and J by 5 bases. As to this clone: The antigen this receptor binds is unknown. No much larger clone is present one base from it, and per-base qualities are unavailable.

In the prospective study, participants were 18 to 89 years old, resided in 20 to 30 geographic areas of the United States, and were enrolled through a virtual design. In the prospective study, participants were assigned to cohorts based on the clinical history participants reported in a screening survey and a study questionnaire. Mobile phlebotomists in the prospective study collected whole blood, serum and a nasopharyngeal or oropharyngeal swab from every participant. Participants in the prospective study had the option to provide additional blood draws and questionnaires over a roughly 2-month period. Before DNA extraction, blood samples from the prospective study were shipped at room temperature or frozen. TCRbeta CDR3 regions were amplified from genomic DNA by means of the immunoSEQ Assay, a bias-controlled multiplex PCR. Per the source publication's procedure: The number of nucleated cells in each sample was estimated by amplification of reference gene primers within the assay. To quantify the absolute abundance of each unique TCRbeta CDR3 rearrangement, sequence reads were collapsed and filtered. For each sample, productive Simpson clonality was calculated as the square root of Simpson's diversity index over productive rearrangements. TCRdb mirrors the immuneACCESS table, restricted to in-frame sequences. Some clones are absent from its copies; in checked studies, under half trace to an unresolved V gene, and the reason for the others is unknown. That table supplies the V and J calls and clone size; D and trimming were determined from the DNA. In this sample the table shows 380,000 or so clones, 88% of which occur a single time. Of the sample, 0.95% to 1% is held by the ten largest clones.

The sequenced sample consisted of PBMCs or T cells enriched from blood (not recorded which). This sequence was found in a woman aged 25-40 years with acute COVID-19. This receptor chain uses TRBV7-4 and TRBJ1-4, and 7 junction bases match TRBD1. The CDR3 region has the sequence CASSLGQRNEKLFF. The DNA sequence is as follows: TGTGCCAGCAGCTTGGGACAGCGGAATGAAAAACTGTTTTTT.